These 15 T cell receptor beta chains share one sample of origin, sequenced in a study of T cell responses to AZD1222 COVID-19 vaccine. Profiled with immunoSEQ multiplex PCR; TCRdb holds only in-frame clones, not every one. Of 100,000 to 120,000 clones listed, around 90% are singletons. The sample consisted of peripheral blood, taken on day 0 of AZD1222 vaccination. The source is an adult in good health.

The V gene is TRBV28, the J gene TRBJ1-6; D gene ambiguous. Between the trimmed V and J ends, which lost 5 bases and 8 bases, there was a span of 7 bases. CDR1 is MDHEN and CDR2 is SYDVKM in the germline V gene. The CDR3 loop spans 12 amino acids. The CDR3 here is CASSRLYSPLHF. CDR3 sequence (DNA): TGTGCCAGCAGTCGACTTTATTCACCCCTCCACTTT.

With regard to this clone: Other nucleotide sequences in the sample specify the same CDR3. V and J are TRBV3-1 (or the pseudogene TRBV3-2) and TRBJ1-5, with D tentatively TRBD1 (6 bases). This CDR3 comprises 15 residues. V lost 0 bases and J 4 bases, leaving 10 bases between the germline ends. Germline V gene data show CDR1 as LGHDT and CDR2 as YNNKEL (reference sequence). The DNA for the CDR3 is TGTGCCAGCAGCCAAGATGGGGGGCTAAATCAGCCCCAGCATTTT. It codes for CASSQDGGLNQPQHF.

This chain connects TRBV29-1 to TRBJ2-3; D may match TRBD1 or TRBD2 (6 bases each). Germline V gene data show CDR1 as SQVTM and CDR2 as ANQGSEA. V lost 6 bases, J lost 1 base, and 17 bases lay in between. This CDR3 spans 15 amino acids. CDR3 DNA sequence: TGCAGCGTGGGCAGAGGGGGGATAGGCACAGATACGCAGTATTTT. Amino acid sequence: CSVGRGGIGTDTQYF.

V usage is TRBV7-2 and J usage is TRBJ1-2; D possibly corresponds to TRBD1 (6 bases). Germline CDR1 SGHTA, CDR2 FQGNSA. The CDR3 loop spans 19 amino acids. Trimming took off 1 base at V and 4 bases at J, with 25 bases between the two ends. CDR3 sequence reads: CASSLGRSRGGPDGYGYTF. The CDR3, as DNA: TGTGCCAGCAGCTTAGGACGCAGTAGGGGGGGCCCTGACGGCTATGGCTACACCTTC.

CDR3 residues: CASSLGGTVGYEQYF. The CDR3 nucleotides read TGTGCCAGCAGTTTAGGAGGTACGGTGGGTTACGAGCAGTACTTC. The chain carries TRBV28 and TRBJ2-7, with D maybe TRBD2 (5 bases). The V and J ends lost 2 bases and 4 bases respectively, with 15 bases between them. Germline V gene lookup returns CDR1 MDHEN and CDR2 SYDVKM. The CDR3 runs to 15 residues.

The J gene is TRBJ2-7, the V gene TRBV3-1 (or the pseudogene TRBV3-2); 10 bases agree with TRBD2. Germline values: CDR1 LGHDT, CDR2 YNNKEL (reference sequence). With V trimmed by 8 bases and J by 8 bases, 18 bases remained unmatched. This CDR3 spans 16 amino acids. Written as DNA, the CDR3 is TGTGCCAGCGGGAGTCATCTAGCGGGAGAAGGAGGGAAGCAGTACTTC. Amino acids: CASGSHLAGEGGKQYF.

The chain carries TRBV3-1 (or the pseudogene TRBV3-2) and TRBJ1-4; tentatively, D is TRBD1 (5 bases). Per the germline V gene, CDR1 is LGHDT and CDR2 is YNNKEL (reference sequence). The CDR3 runs 15 residues. Trimming took 0 bases from V and 8 from J, leaving 13 bases between them. The CDR3 DNA follows: TGTGCCAGCAGCCAAGAGGGGCAGGGAAGAGAAAAACTGTTTTTT. Protein product: CASSQEGQGREKLFF.

The chain employs TRBV30 and TRBJ1-6; D remains ambiguous. With 4 bases removed from V and 6 bases from J, the gap between germline ends came to 10 bases. This CDR3 is 13 amino acids long. CDR1 and CDR2 from the germline V gene are GTSNPN and SVGIG (reference sequence). The CDR3 region has the DNA TGTGCCTGGAACACGGTTACTAATTCACCCCTCCACTTT. Translation: CAWNTVTNSPLHF.

The CDR3 DNA follows: TGTGCCAGCAGCCCGGACAGGGCGAGCTACACCTTC. The encoded protein is CASSPDRASYTF. The V and J genes are TRBV14 and TRBJ1-2, with 8 bases fitting TRBD1. Germline-derived CDR1 and CDR2 are SGHDN and FVKESK. With 4 bases clipped from V and 9 bases from J, the junction kept 4 bases outside the gene matches. This CDR3 is 12 amino acids long.

This chain connects TRBV28 to TRBJ1-2; 7 bases are shared with TRBD1. CDR3 length equals 15 residues. V lost 10 bases, J lost 3 bases, and 14 bases stayed unmatched. The germline V gene has CDR1 MDHEN and CDR2 SYDVKM. CDR3 coding DNA: TGTGCCACCTCGAAGGGGGCGGCATTGGACTATGGCTACACCTTC. Translated, it gives CATSKGAALDYGYTF.

CDR3 DNA sequence: TGTGCCAGTAACAAGGGGCGATACACTGAAGCTTTCTTT. This encodes CASNKGRYTEAFF. The chain uses TRBV19 and TRBJ1-1; perhaps TRBD1 as D (5 bases). The CDR3 runs 13 residues. Germline CDR1 and CDR2: LNHDA and SQIVND (reference sequence). V lost 7 bases to trimming and J lost 3 bases, with 12 bases between them. The full variable domain, its missing parts supplied by reference TRBV19 and TRBJ1-1, is DGGITQSPKYLFRKEGQNVTLSCEQNLNHDAMYWYRQDPGQGLRLIYYSQIVNDFQKGDIAEGYSVSREKKESFPLTVTSAQKNPTAFYLCASNKGRYTEAFFGQGTRLTVV.

The V and J genes are TRBV28 and TRBJ1-2; 7 nucleotides align to TRBD1. Trimming took 6 bases from V and 4 from J; bases not matched to a gene: 8. CDR1 and CDR2 (germline): MDHEN, SYDVKM. The CDR3 has 14 residues. The CDR3 spells CASRRQGEAYGYTF. In DNA, the CDR3 is TGTGCCAGCAGACGACAGGGTGAGGCCTATGGCTACACCTTC.

The CDR3 reads CASSSSRTSGGTDTQYF. As DNA, the CDR3 is TGTGCCAGCTCATCATCGAGGACTAGCGGCGGCACAGATACGCAGTATTTT. This chain joins TRBV18 and TRBJ2-3; 10 bases line up with TRBD2. Germline trimming cut 5 bases from V and 1 base from J; bases unmatched to any gene: 9. Per the germline V gene, CDR1 is KGHSH and CDR2 is LQKENI. The CDR3 contains 17 residues.

This clone was detected only once. The V and J genes are TRBV10-2 and TRBJ2-1; D uncertain. Deletions cut 10 bases from V and 6 bases from J, with 13 bases between. CDR1 is WSHSY and CDR2 is SAAADI in the germline V gene. The CDR3 spans 12 residues. The CDR3 nucleotides read TGCGCCACCAACACTCTCTCCAATGAGCAGTTCTTC. Translating it yields CATNTLSNEQFF.

The chain joins TRBV6-5 to TRBJ1-1; TRBD1 aligns across 7 bases. V lost 10 bases and J lost 0; bases outside the gene matches: 11. The V gene's germline CDR1 is MNHEY and CDR2 SVGAGI. CDR3 length: 15 residues. The CDR3 loop reads CATTRDRNLNTEAFF. CDR3 sequence (DNA): TGTGCCACCACCCGGGACAGAAACTTGAACACTGAAGCTTTCTTT.